The TCR beta chain under discussion was sequenced for a study of CD8+ T cells in alopecia areata. Study-wide results and caveats: Amid tofacitinib therapy, many expanded lesional clones stayed present in scalp and blood.

Treatment defined: oral pan-JAK inhibitor, 5-10 mg twice daily. This clone was seen more than once but under ten times. Its antigen is currently unknown. Germline V gene sequence: CDR1 SGHAT, CDR2 FQNNGV. The CDR3 loop spans 12 amino acids. With 1 base removed from V and 5 bases from J, the gap between germline ends came to 5 bases. RNA extraction was followed by reverse transcription into cDNA, which acted as the sequencing template. Only in-frame clones appear in the TCRdb table, and some are missing; sequencing was by immunoSEQ multiplex PCR. The sample lists 150,000 to 200,000 clones; roughly three fifths were seen once.

Sequencing was performed on CD4+ T cells sorted from blood, taken around week 49, from a patient treated with tofacitinib. The chain uses TRBV11-2 and TRBJ1-2; D is unresolved. This clonotype originated in a human donor with alopecia areata. CDR3: CASSLAGYGYTF. The DNA of the CDR3 is TGTGCCAGCAGCTTAGCTGGGTATGGCTACACCTTC. Together with reference TRBV11-2 and TRBJ1-2, the CDR3 gives the full variable domain: EAGVAQSPRYKIIEKRQSVAFWCNPISGHATLYWYQQILGQGPKLLIQFQNNGVVDDSQLPKDRFSAERLKGVDSTLKIQPAKLEDSAVYLCASSLAGYGYTFGSGTRLTVV.